One and the same sample provided the 8 T cell receptor beta chains below, sequenced in a study of technical replicates of blood from a few donors. The table came from immunoSEQ multiplex PCR; TCRdb's copy has only in-frame clones and leaves some out. This table holds more than 90,000 clones, 90% to 96% found once. The sequencing sample was made of T cells isolated from PBMCs. These receptors came from a human donor in good health.

This clone is a singleton in its sample. The V gene is TRBV11-1, the J gene TRBJ1-1, with D possibly matching TRBD1 (5 bases). V lost 2 bases and J 4 bases, leaving 11 bases between the germline ends. The CDR3 contains 14 residues. Germline values: CDR1 SGHAT, CDR2 FQDESV (reference sequence). The CDR3 bases are TGTGCCAGCAGCTTACAGGACGGGGGCACTGAAGCTTTCTTT. Its protein product is CASSLQDGGTEAFF. Supplemented by reference TRBV11-1 and TRBJ1-1, the full variable domain reads EAEVAQSPRYKITEKSQAVAFWCDPISGHATLYWYRQILGQGPELLVQFQDESVVDDSQLPKDRFSAERLKGVDSTLKIQPAELGDSAMYLCASSLQDGGTEAFFGQGTRLTVV.

This rearrangement joins TRBV27 to TRBJ1-2; TRBD1 is a possible D gene (5 bases). The V gene lost 3 bases and the J gene lost 4 bases, with 9 bases spanning the gap. The CDR3 is 13 residues long. Germline CDR1 reads MNHEY; CDR2 reads SMNVEV (reference sequence). The CDR3 region is CASSFSQGYGYTF. CDR3 DNA sequence: TGTGCCAGCAGTTTCAGTCAGGGCTATGGCTACACCTTC.

The chain joins TRBV7-3 to TRBJ2-3; D is undetermined. The germline V and J ends were trimmed by 4 bases and 0 bases, with 5 bases remaining between them. CDR3 length: 13 residues. Germline lookup yields CDR1 SGHTA and CDR2 FQGTGA. The CDR3 region has the DNA TGTGCCAGCAGCTCCCAAAGCACAGATACGCAGTATTTT. Translating it yields CASSSQSTDTQYF.

The chain has TRBV5-4 and TRBJ2-5; 8 positions agree with TRBD1. The V gene end was trimmed by 6 bases and the J gene end by 5 bases; junction bases not matched to a gene: 6. This CDR3 contains 13 residues. CDR1 is SGHNT, CDR2 YYREEE, per germline (reference sequence). The CDR3 region has the DNA TGTGCCAGCAAAAGGACAGGGATGGAGACCCAGTACTTC. Its protein product is CASKRTGMETQYF.

The V call is TRBV14, the J call TRBJ2-7; 9 nucleotides agree with TRBD1. The CDR3 is 15 residues long. Germline CDR1 reads SGHDN; CDR2 reads FVKESK. V trimming: 4 bases; J trimming: 4 bases; junction bases outside the gene matches: 8. CDR3 loop: CASSPRTGERYEQYF. The CDR3, as DNA: TGTGCCAGCAGCCCCAGGACAGGGGAAAGATACGAGCAGTACTTC. Full variable domain (remainder filled in from reference TRBV14 and TRBJ2-7): EAGVTQFPSHSVIEKGQTVTLRCDPISGHDNLYWYRRVMGKEIKFLLHFVKESKQDESGMPNNRFLAERTGGTYSTLKVQPAELEDSGVYFCASSPRTGERYEQYFGPGTRLTVT.

The V and J genes are TRBV10-1 and TRBJ2-1; 8 nucleotides line up with TRBD2. CDR3 size: 14 residues. Germline values: CDR1 WNHNN, CDR2 SYGVQD (reference sequence). V dropped 6 bases and J dropped 8; count of bases not matched to a gene: 9. The CDR3 sequence is CASRALGSGDEQFF. The DNA of the CDR3 is TGCGCCAGCAGGGCTCTCGGTAGCGGGGATGAGCAGTTCTTC.

This clone was seen only once. The chain combines TRBV28 with TRBJ2-5; 7 nucleotides agree with TRBD2. The CDR3 is made up of 15 amino acids. V lost 1 base and J lost 3; bases outside the gene matches: 5. Germline V gene sequence: CDR1 MDHEN, CDR2 SYDVKM. The DNA for the CDR3 is TGTGCCAGCAGTTTATCTGGCGGGACTAAAGAGACCCAGTACTTC. Translation gives CASSLSGGTKETQYF.

In regard to this clone: An end of the junction differs from the germline gene, which may be a read error. J is TRBJ2-7 and V is TRBV10-3; a weak D match, TRBD2 (7 bases). CDR3 length: 14 residues. Per germline, CDR1 ENHRY and CDR2 SYGVKD. CDR3 DNA: TGTGCCATCAGATCGGGGGGCGCCTCCGACGAGCAGTACTTC. This translates into CAIRSGGASDEQYF.